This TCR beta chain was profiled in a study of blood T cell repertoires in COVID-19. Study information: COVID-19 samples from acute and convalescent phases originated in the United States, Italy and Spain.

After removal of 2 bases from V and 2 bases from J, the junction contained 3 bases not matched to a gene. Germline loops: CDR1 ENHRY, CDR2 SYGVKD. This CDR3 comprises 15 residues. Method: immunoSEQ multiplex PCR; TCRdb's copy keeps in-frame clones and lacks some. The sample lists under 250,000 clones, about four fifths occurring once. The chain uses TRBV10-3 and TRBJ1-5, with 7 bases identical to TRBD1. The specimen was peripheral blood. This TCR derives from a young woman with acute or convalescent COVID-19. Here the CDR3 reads CAISETGVRNQPQHF. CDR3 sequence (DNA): TGTGCCATCAGTGAGACAGGGGTCCGCAATCAGCCCCAGCATTTT.